This T cell receptor (beta chain) came from a study of regulatory T cells in long-lasting Graves disease. Both iRepertoire HTBI primers and Arm-PCR of CDR3 regions were used to build the TCR beta libraries. From the multiplex PCR reads, TCRdb called clonotypes with MiXCR, one entry per CDR3 protein. The sample holds 400,000 to 450,000 distinct CDR3 sequences, 23% seen once. V was clipped by 2 bases and J by 2 bases, with 13 bases between them. This CDR3 region has 15 residues. CDR1 is DFQATT and CDR2 is SNEGSKA in the germline V gene (reference sequence). Time point in this sample: persistent/refractory GD, antithyroid drugs over 5 years with positive TRAb. PBMC RNA was the source of the TCR library.

The material sequenced was peripheral blood mononuclear cells (PBMCs), taken when the disease was refractory, from a patient treated with antithyroid drugs. This sequence was found in a female donor with Graves disease. The V and J genes are TRBV20-1 and TRBJ1-3, with D tentatively TRBD1 (5 bases). In nucleotides, the CDR3 is TGCAGTGCTAGAAACCCTCTAGGGGCTGGAAACACCATATATTTT. Protein product: CSARNPLGAGNTIYF.